This T cell receptor beta chain was captured in a study of T cells in Graves' hyperthyroidism and ophthalmopathy. This CDR3 is 15 amino acids long. Germline V gene sequence: CDR1 DFQATT, CDR2 SNEGSKA (reference sequence). Losses at the gene ends were 0 bases for V and 4 bases for J; bases not matched to a gene: 7. As to this clonotype: Its antigen remains unknown. This likely comes from a read error, as the CDR3 has no conserved phenylalanine or tryptophan at its end.

Thyroid ultrasound, orbital computed tomography, clinical symptoms, and serum thyroxine and TRAb underpinned diagnoses. General study results and limits: Ophthalmopathy cases were set apart from stable hyperthyroidism by a 13 V-J model. Model output signaled ophthalmopathy a median approximately 6.2 months ahead of onset.

Amplified TCR beta CDR3 regions came from RNA transcripts. The TCR CDR3 first-round RT-PCR relied on the HTBI primer set. A single record per CDR3 protein comes from TCRdb applying MiXCR to the multiplex PCR reads. The sample contains about 660,000 distinct CDR3 sequences, roughly 46% of which appear only once. The sample consisted of peripheral blood or thyroid tissue (not recorded which). The sequence came from an adult man with Graves' disease, either hyperthyroidism or ophthalmopathy (not recorded which). The genes are TRBV20-1 and TRBJ2-7; 9 bases fit TRBD2. The CDR3 DNA sequence: TGCAGTGCTAGAGAGTCTAGCGGGGTTGGGTACGAGCAGTACCTC. Amino acids: CSARESSGVGYEQYL.